This T cell receptor beta chain was sequenced for a study of beta chain features in type 1 diabetes. The trim removed 3 bases at V and 6 bases at J, leaving 9 bases unmatched. Germline V lookup: CDR1 MDHEN, CDR2 SYDVKM. The CDR3 is 15 amino acids. The isolated RNA, all of it, was reverse transcribed, so expressed TCRB transcripts were what got sequenced. Assay: immunoSEQ multiplex PCR; the TCRdb copy retains only in-frame clones and omits some. The data show over 500,000 clones, roughly 16% seen once. This clone was seen a few times. The chain is built from TRBV28 and TRBJ2-7, with 9 nucleotides matching TRBD1. The sequence came from a man aged 18 to 29 in good health. Sequencing was performed on naive CD4+ T cells from blood. The CDR3 region is CASSLGGQGTGEQYF. In DNA form, the CDR3 reads TGTGCCAGCAGTTTGGGGGGACAGGGTACGGGCGAGCAGTACTTC.